This T cell receptor beta chain was sequenced in a study of blood T cell repertoires in COVID-19. The CDR3 has 19 residues. Germline loops: CDR1 ENHRY, CDR2 SYGVKD. Unmatched junction bases numbered 12, after V lost 3 bases and J lost 0 bases. Clones were sequenced by immunoSEQ multiplex PCR, and TCRdb holds only the in-frame ones, with some missing. The data show over 120,000 clones, about 80% seen once. The origin of this receptor is a woman in her sixties with acute or convalescent COVID-19. The chain joins TRBV10-3 to TRBJ2-3, with 10 bases aligning to TRBD2. The sequencing sample was made of peripheral blood. CDR3 nucleotide sequence: TGTGCCATCAGTGAACCTAGCGGGAGACCCTCTATGAGCACAGATACGCAGTATTTT. Translating gives CAISEPSGRPSMSTDTQYF.